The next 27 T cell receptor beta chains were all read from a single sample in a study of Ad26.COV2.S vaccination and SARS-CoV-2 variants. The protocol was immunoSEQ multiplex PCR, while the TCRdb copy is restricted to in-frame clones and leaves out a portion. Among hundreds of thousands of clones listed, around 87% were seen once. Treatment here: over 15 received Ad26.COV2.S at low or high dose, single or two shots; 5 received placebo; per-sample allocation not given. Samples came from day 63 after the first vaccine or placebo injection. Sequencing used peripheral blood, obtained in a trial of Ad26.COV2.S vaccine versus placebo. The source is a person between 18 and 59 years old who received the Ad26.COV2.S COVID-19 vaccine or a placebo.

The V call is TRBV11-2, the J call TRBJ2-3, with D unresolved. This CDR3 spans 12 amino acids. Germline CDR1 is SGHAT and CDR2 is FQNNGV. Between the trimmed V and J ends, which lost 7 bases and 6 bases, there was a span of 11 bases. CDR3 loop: CASTAPPDTQYF. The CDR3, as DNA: TGTGCCAGCACTGCACCCCCGGATACGCAGTATTTT.

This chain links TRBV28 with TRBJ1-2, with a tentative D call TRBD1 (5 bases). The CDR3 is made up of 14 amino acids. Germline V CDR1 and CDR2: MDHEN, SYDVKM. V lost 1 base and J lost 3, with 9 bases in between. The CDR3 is CASSLLGRDYGYTF. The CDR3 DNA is TGTGCCAGCAGTTTATTAGGCAGGGACTATGGCTACACCTTC.

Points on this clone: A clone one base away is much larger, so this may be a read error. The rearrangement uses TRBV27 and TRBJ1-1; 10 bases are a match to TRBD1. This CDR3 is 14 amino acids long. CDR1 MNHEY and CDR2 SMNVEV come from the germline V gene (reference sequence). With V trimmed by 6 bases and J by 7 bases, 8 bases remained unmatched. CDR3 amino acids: CASRLGDRGIEAFF. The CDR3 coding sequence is TGTGCCAGCAGGTTAGGGGACAGGGGAATTGAAGCTTTCTTT.

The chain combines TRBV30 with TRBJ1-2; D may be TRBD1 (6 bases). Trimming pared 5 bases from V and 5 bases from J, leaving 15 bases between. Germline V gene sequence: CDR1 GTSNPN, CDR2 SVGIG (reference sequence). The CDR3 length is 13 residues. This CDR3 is CAWVNTGPYGYTF. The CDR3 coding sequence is TGTGCCTGGGTAAACACAGGGCCATATGGCTACACCTTC.

CDR3 loop: CASSSSREVRETQYF. The DNA of the CDR3 is TGTGCCAGCAGTTCATCTAGGGAGGTACGAGAGACCCAGTACTTC. The chain is built from TRBV28 and TRBJ2-5, with D perhaps TRBD2 (6 bases). V gave up 4 bases and J gave up 4 bases, with 16 bases separating them. The CDR3 contains 15 residues. Germline V gene lookup returns CDR1 MDHEN and CDR2 SYDVKM. The full variable domain, with the rest looked up from reference TRBV28 and TRBJ2-5, is DVKVTQSSRYLVKRTGEKVFLECVQDMDHENMFWYRQDPGLGLRLIYFSYDVKMKEKGDIPEGYSVSREKKERFSLILESASTNQTSMYLCASSSSREVRETQYFGPGTRLLVL.

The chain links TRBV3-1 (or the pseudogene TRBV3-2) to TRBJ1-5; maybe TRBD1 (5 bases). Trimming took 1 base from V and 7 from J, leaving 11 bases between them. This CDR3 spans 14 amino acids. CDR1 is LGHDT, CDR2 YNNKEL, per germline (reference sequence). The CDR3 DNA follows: TGTGCCAGCAGCCAAGGTGCAGGGCGGCAGCCCCAGCATTTT. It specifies CASSQGAGRQPQHF.

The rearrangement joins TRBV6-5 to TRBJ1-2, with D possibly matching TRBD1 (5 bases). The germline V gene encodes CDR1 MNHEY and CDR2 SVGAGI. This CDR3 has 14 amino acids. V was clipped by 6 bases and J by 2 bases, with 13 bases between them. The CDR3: CASRQEGRNYGYTF. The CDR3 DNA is TGTGCCAGCAGGCAAGAGGGGCGGAACTATGGCTACACCTTC.

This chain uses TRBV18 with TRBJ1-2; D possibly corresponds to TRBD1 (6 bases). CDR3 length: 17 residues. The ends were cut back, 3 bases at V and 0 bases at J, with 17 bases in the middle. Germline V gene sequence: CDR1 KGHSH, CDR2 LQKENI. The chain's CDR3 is CASSPGDNEQANYGYTF. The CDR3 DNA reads TGTGCCAGCTCACCTGGGGACAATGAACAAGCTAACTATGGCTACACCTTC.

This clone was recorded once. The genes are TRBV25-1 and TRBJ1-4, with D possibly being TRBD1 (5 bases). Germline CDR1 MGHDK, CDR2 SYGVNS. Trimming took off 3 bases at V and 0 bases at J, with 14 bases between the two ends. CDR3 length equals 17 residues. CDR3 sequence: CASSDNLGATTNEKLFF. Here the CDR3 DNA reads TGTGCCAGCAGTGACAACCTCGGGGCAACAACTAATGAAAAACTGTTTTTT. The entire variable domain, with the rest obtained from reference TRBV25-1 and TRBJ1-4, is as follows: EADIYQTPRYLVIGTGKKITLECSQTMGHDKMYWYQQDPGMELHLIHYSYGVNSTEKGDLSSESTVSRIRTEHFPLTLESARPSHTSQYLCASSDNLGATTNEKLFFGSGTQLSVL.

This CDR3 reads CASSYVDSRTEAFF. CDR3 DNA: TGTGCCAGCAGTTACGTGGACAGTAGGACTGAAGCTTTCTTT. The chain combines TRBV6-5 with TRBJ1-1; D is possibly TRBD1 (6 bases). Trimming took 2 bases from V and 5 from J, leaving 12 bases between them. In germline, CDR1 is MNHEY, CDR2 SVGAGI. The CDR3 spans 14 residues.

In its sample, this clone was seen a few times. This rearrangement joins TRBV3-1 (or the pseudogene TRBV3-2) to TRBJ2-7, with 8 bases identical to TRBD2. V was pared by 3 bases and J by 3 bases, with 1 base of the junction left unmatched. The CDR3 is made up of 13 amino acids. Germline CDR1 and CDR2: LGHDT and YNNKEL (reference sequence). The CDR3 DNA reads TGTGCCAGCAGCCAGGGACTAGGCTACGAGCAGTACTTC. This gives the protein CASSQGLGYEQYF.

The CDR3 DNA reads as TGCGCCAGCAGCTTGGGTATTGATTTGGCCAGGGGCCAAGAGACCCAGTACTTC. This sequence encodes CASSLGIDLARGQETQYF. V is TRBV5-1 and J is TRBJ2-5, with D possibly being TRBD1 (6 bases). The germline V gene has CDR1 SGHRS and CDR2 YFSETQ. V shed 0 bases and J shed 1 base, with 19 bases lying between them. This CDR3 comprises 18 residues.

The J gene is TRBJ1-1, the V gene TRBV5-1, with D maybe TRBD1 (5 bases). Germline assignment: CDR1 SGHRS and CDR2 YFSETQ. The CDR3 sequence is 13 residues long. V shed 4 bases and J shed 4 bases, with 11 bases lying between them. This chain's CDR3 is CASSPAGGTEAFF. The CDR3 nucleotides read TGCGCCAGCAGCCCAGCGGGGGGCACTGAAGCTTTCTTT.

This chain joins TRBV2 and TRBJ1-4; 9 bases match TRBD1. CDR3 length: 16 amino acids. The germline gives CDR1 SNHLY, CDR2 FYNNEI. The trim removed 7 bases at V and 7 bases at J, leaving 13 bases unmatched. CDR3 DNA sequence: TGTGCCAGCAAGATGGGACAGGGAAGGGGTGGTGAAAAACTGTTTTTT. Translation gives CASKMGQGRGGEKLFF.

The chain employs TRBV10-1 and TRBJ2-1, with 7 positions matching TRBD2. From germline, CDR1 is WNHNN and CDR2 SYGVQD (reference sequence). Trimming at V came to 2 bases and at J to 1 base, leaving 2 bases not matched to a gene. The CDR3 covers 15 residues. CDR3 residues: CASSEAGASYNEQFF. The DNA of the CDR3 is TGCGCCAGCAGTGAGGCGGGAGCGTCCTACAATGAGCAGTTCTTC.

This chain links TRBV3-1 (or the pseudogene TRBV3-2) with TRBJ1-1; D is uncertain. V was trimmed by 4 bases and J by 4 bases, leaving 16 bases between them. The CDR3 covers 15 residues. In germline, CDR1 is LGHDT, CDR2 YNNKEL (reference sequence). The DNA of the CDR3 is TGTGCCAGCAGCCCCCGTATAGGCGGGGTCACTGAAGCTTTCTTT. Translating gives CASSPRIGGVTEAFF.

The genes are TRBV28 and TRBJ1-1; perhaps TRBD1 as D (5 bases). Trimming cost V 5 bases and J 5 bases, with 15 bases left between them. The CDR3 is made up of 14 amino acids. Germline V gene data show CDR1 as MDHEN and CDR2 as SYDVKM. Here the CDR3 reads CASSPERGWTEAFF. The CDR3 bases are TGTGCCAGCAGTCCCGAAAGGGGTTGGACTGAAGCTTTCTTT.

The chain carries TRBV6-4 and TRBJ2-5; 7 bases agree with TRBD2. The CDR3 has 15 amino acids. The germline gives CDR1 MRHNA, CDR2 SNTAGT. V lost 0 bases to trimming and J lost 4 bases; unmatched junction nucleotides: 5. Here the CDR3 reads CASSDSGGSAETQYF. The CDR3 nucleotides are TGTGCCAGCAGTGACTCGGGCGGGAGTGCAGAGACCCAGTACTTC.

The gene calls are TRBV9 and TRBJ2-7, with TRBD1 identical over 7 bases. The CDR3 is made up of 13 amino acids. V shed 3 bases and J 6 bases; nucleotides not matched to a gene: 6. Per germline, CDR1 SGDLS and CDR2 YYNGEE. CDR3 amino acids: CASSANNRGEQYF. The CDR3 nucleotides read TGTGCCAGCAGCGCCAACAACAGGGGCGAGCAGTACTTC.

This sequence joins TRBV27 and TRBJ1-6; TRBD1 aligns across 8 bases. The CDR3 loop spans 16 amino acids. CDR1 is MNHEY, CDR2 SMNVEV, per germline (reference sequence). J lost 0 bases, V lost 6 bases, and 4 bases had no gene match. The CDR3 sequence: CASRRQGSSYNSPLHF. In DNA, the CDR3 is TGTGCCAGCAGACGACAGGGGAGCTCCTATAATTCACCCCTCCACTTT.

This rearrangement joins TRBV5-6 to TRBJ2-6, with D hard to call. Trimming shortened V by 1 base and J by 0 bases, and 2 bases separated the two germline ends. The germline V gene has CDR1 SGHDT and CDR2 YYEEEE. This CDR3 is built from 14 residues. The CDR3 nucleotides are TGTGCCAGCAGCTTGTACTCTGGGGCCAACGTCCTGACTTTC. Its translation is CASSLYSGANVLTF.

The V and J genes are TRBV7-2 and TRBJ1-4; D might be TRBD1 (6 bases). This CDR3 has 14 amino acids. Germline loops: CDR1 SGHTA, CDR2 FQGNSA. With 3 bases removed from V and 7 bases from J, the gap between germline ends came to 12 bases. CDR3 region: CASSFGGGGEKLFF. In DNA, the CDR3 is TGTGCCAGCAGCTTCGGGGGGGGCGGTGAAAAACTGTTTTTT.

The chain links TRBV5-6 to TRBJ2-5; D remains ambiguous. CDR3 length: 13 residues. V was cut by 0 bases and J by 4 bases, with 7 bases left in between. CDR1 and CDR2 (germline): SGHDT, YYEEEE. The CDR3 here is CASSLVPPETQYF. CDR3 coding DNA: TGTGCCAGCAGCTTGGTACCGCCAGAGACCCAGTACTTC.

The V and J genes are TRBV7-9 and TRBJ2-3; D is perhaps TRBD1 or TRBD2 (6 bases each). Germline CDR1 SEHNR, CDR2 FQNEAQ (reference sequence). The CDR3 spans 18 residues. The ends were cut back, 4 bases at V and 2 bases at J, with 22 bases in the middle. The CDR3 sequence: CASSSTGSGAEYTDTQYF. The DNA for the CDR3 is TGTGCCAGCAGCTCTACAGGTTCGGGGGCCGAGTACACAGATACGCAGTATTTT.

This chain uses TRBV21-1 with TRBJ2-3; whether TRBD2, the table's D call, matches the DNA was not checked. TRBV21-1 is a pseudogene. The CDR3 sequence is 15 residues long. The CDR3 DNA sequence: TGTGCCAGCAGCAAAGAGGGAACTAGGACAGATACGCAGTATTTT. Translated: CASSKEGTRTDTQYF.

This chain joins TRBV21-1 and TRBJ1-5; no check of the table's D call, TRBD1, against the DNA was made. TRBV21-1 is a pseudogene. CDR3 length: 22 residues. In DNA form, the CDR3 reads TGTGCCAGCAGCAAAGGCCCGATTGGGACAGGGTGGAAGAAAATGAGCAATCAGCCCCAGCATTTT. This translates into CASSKGPIGTGWKKMSNQPQHF.

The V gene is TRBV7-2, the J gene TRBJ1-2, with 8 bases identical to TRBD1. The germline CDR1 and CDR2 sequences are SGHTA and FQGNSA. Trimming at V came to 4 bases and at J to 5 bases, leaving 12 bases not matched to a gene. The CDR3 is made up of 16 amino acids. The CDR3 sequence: CASSSRPGGIGYGYTF. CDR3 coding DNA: TGTGCCAGCAGCTCACGGCCAGGGGGCATAGGGTATGGCTACACCTTC.